This T cell receptor beta chain was captured in a study of blood T cell repertoires in COVID-19. Study as a whole: The analysed material was cDNA or gDNA that came from T cells, B-cell-depleted T cells, or PBMCs.

The data were produced by immunoSEQ multiplex PCR, yet TCRdb's version contains in-frame clones alone and is incomplete. The data show 70,000 to 90,000 clones, with about four fifths seen just once and more than 15% held by the top ten. The CDR3 loop spans 17 amino acids. V shed 5 bases, J shed 5 bases, and the junction held 13 bases outside the gene matches. Looked up from germline, CDR1 is SGHAT and CDR2 is FQNNGV. The rearrangement links TRBV11-2 to TRBJ2-2; TRBD2 matches at 8 bases. The sequence was obtained from a human donor in a cohort sampled during active COVID-19. Sequenced sample: peripheral blood. The CDR3 loop is CASSPGLVAGNTGELFF. CDR3 in DNA: TGTGCCAGCAGCCCCGGGTTGGTAGCGGGAAATACCGGGGAGCTGTTTTTT.